The 24 T cell receptor beta chains given below trace back to one sample, sequenced in a study of T cell changes during pregnancy in multiple sclerosis. Sequencing was performed with immunoSEQ multiplex PCR; in TCRdb, only in-frame clones are kept and a portion is missing. The repertoire has 75,000 to 95,000 clones, approximately 90% of them found once; the top ten carry 0.95%. The specimen comprised peripheral blood, sampled before pregnancy. The receptors were gathered from a female donor with multiple sclerosis, enrolled in a pregnancy study.

This clone was recorded a few times. The V and J genes are TRBV19 and TRBJ1-2, with D perhaps TRBD1 (6 bases). V lost 8 bases to trimming and J lost 6 bases, with 28 bases between them. The CDR3 contains 17 residues. Germline V gene data show CDR1 as LNHDA and CDR2 as SQIVND (reference sequence). CDR3 region: CASGNNKGTLGAHGYTF. The DNA for the CDR3 is TGTGCCAGTGGAAACAATAAGGGGACATTGGGGGCGCATGGCTACACCTTC.

This sequence joins TRBV30 and TRBJ1-2; 10 nucleotides agree with TRBD1. With V trimmed by 3 bases and J by 5 bases, 6 bases remained unmatched. The CDR3 loop spans 14 amino acids. CDR1 is GTSNPN, CDR2 SVGIG, per germline (reference sequence). CDR3 sequence (DNA): TGTGCCTGGAGGGAGACAGGGGGCGTATATGGCTACACCTTC. This codes for CAWRETGGVYGYTF.

V usage is TRBV30 and J usage is TRBJ1-3; D is uncertain. The germline gives CDR1 GTSNPN, CDR2 SVGIG (reference sequence). V shed 0 bases and J shed 7 bases, with 13 bases lying between them. The CDR3 extends over 14 amino acids. This CDR3 is CAWSVQGGVNTIYF. For the CDR3, the DNA is TGTGCCTGGAGTGTACAAGGAGGAGTCAACACCATATATTTT.

The chain uses TRBV28 and TRBJ2-2, with 7 bases fitting TRBD1. V lost 3 bases, J lost 4 bases, and 8 bases stayed unmatched. The CDR3 has 16 residues. In germline, CDR1 is MDHEN, CDR2 SYDVKM. The CDR3 region is CASSFARQGPTGELFF. The CDR3 DNA sequence: TGTGCCAGCAGTTTCGCCCGACAGGGTCCCACCGGGGAGCTGTTTTTT.

The J gene is TRBJ2-7, the V gene TRBV21-1; the D call of TRBD1 is as the table states it, not checked on the DNA. TRBV21-1 is labeled a pseudogene. This CDR3 has 13 residues. CDR3 in DNA: TGTGCCAGCAGGACACATGGGGCTAGGGAGCAGTACTTC. This codes for CASRTHGAREQYF.

The V gene is TRBV7-9, the J gene TRBJ1-2; D unclear. CDR1 SEHNR and CDR2 FQNEAQ come from the germline V gene (reference sequence). The ends were cut back, 2 bases at V and 5 bases at J, with 3 bases in the middle. The CDR3 consists of 11 residues. The CDR3 DNA reads TGTGCCAGCAGCTTACAGTATGGCTACACCTTC. Its protein is CASSLQYGYTF.

The CDR3 reads CASSGDSPKGELFF. The CDR3 region has the DNA TGCGCCAGCAGCGGAGACTCCCCCAAAGGGGAGCTGTTTTTT. The chain links TRBV5-1 to TRBJ2-2; no clear D gene. The V gene lost 4 bases and the J gene lost 8 bases, with 15 bases spanning the gap. The CDR3 loop spans 14 amino acids. CDR1 SGHRS and CDR2 YFSETQ come from the germline V gene.

This clone was recorded once. The V gene is TRBV7-9, the J gene TRBJ2-1, with D possibly TRBD2 on 5 matching bases. V shed 0 bases and J shed 5 bases, with 17 bases lying between them. CDR3 length: 17 amino acids. In germline, CDR1 is SEHNR, CDR2 FQNEAQ (reference sequence). This chain's CDR3 is CASSLAPQQTRDNEQFF. The CDR3 nucleotides are TGTGCCAGCAGCTTAGCTCCCCAGCAAACGAGGGACAATGAGCAGTTCTTC.

J is TRBJ1-1 and V is TRBV19, with D uncertain. Between the trimmed V and J ends, which lost 6 bases and 0 bases, there was a span of 8 bases. Germline V gives CDR1 LNHDA, CDR2 SQIVND (reference sequence). The CDR3 length is 13 residues. In DNA, the CDR3 is TGTGCCAGTAGAGGCAGGTTGAACACTGAAGCTTTCTTT. Protein product: CASRGRLNTEAFF.

The chain has TRBV7-9 and TRBJ2-7, with a possible D match to TRBD2 (6 bases). This CDR3 is 17 amino acids long. The V and J ends lost 0 bases and 0 bases respectively, with 15 bases between them. CDR1 SEHNR and CDR2 FQNEAQ come from the germline V gene (reference sequence). This CDR3 reads CASSLALRGGSSYEQYF. The CDR3 DNA reads as TGTGCCAGCAGCTTAGCGCTAAGAGGAGGGAGCTCCTACGAGCAGTACTTC.

The chain has TRBV19 and TRBJ1-2, with a tentative D call TRBD1 (6 bases). V was trimmed by 7 bases and J by 4 bases, leaving 19 bases between them. The germline V gene encodes CDR1 LNHDA and CDR2 SQIVND (reference sequence). The CDR3 length is 15 residues. The CDR3, as DNA: TGTGCCAGTACCCTCGGGGCAGGGGAGACCTATGGCTACACCTTC. Its translation: CASTLGAGETYGYTF.

The chain uses TRBV7-8 and TRBJ1-3; possibly TRBD1 for D (5 bases). The CDR3 totals 15 residues. The ends were cut back, 2 bases at V and 0 bases at J, with 8 bases in the middle. Germline CDR1 is SGHVS and CDR2 is FQNEAQ. As DNA, the CDR3 is TGTGCCAGCAGCTTACACAGGAGCTCTGGAAACACCATATATTTT. Its protein is CASSLHRSSGNTIYF.

This clone was counted a few times. The gene calls are TRBV27 and TRBJ1-1; 10 positions agree with TRBD1. V was clipped by 5 bases and J by 4 bases; unmatched bases: 4. Per germline, CDR1 MNHEY and CDR2 SMNVEV (reference sequence). The CDR3 is 14 amino acids. The CDR3: CASSRGQGSTEAFF. As DNA, the CDR3 is TGTGCCAGCAGTAGGGGACAGGGGAGCACTGAAGCTTTCTTT.

The chain joins TRBV7-8 to TRBJ1-4; D perhaps matches TRBD1 (6 bases). V lost 5 bases and J 1 base, leaving 17 bases between the germline ends. Germline loops: CDR1 SGHVS, CDR2 FQNEAQ. The CDR3 sequence is 17 residues long. The CDR3 DNA reads TGTGCCAGCAGCGTTAAAATCCTCAGGGGAACTAATGAAAAACTGTTTTTT. Residues: CASSVKILRGTNEKLFF.

With regard to this clone: The identical CDR3 is also encoded by other nucleotide sequences in the sample. CDR3 sequence reads: CASSIGTGEQYF. The CDR3 DNA reads TGTGCCAGTAGTATAGGTACCGGTGAGCAGTACTTC. This chain uses TRBV19 with TRBJ2-7; D unresolved. Germline V gene data show CDR1 as LNHDA and CDR2 as SQIVND (reference sequence). Trimming pared 1 base from V and 7 bases from J, leaving 8 bases between. The CDR3 has 12 amino acids.

This chain joins TRBV7-3 and TRBJ2-7, with D uncertain. CDR3 length: 13 amino acids. V lost 4 bases to trimming and J lost 2 bases, with 9 bases between them. Germline-derived CDR1 and CDR2 are SGHTA and FQGTGA. In DNA form, the CDR3 reads TGTGCCAGCAGCTCCGGGTCTCCCTACGAGCAGTACTTC. Protein: CASSSGSPYEQYF. Full variable domain (outside the CDR3, taken from reference TRBV7-3 and TRBJ2-7): GAGVSQTPSNKVTEKGKYVELRCDPISGHTALYWYRQSLGQGPEFLIYFQGTGAADDSGLPNDRFFAVRPEGSVSTLKIQRTERGDSAVYLCASSSGSPYEQYFGPGTRLTVT.

The chain uses TRBV7-9 and TRBJ1-5, with 8 bases that match TRBD1. Germline V gives CDR1 SEHNR, CDR2 FQNEAQ (reference sequence). Trimming cost V 4 bases and J 7 bases; bases outside gene matches: 9. The CDR3 length is 15 residues. The CDR3, as DNA: TGTGCCAGCAGCTCCCGAGGACAGGGTGGCCAGCCCCAGCATTTT. Translating gives CASSSRGQGGQPQHF.

This clone occurred once. The rearrangement uses TRBV19 and TRBJ2-5; D is possibly TRBD2 (6 bases). The CDR3 covers 13 residues. Trimming pared 6 bases from V and 5 bases from J, leaving 13 bases between. The germline CDR1 and CDR2 sequences are LNHDA and SQIVND (reference sequence). CDR3 DNA: TGTGCCAGTAGGTCGTTAGCGGCGGAGACCCAGTACTTC. Encoded protein: CASRSLAAETQYF. Using reference TRBV19 and TRBJ2-5 for the parts outside the CDR3, the full variable domain is DGGITQSPKYLFRKEGQNVTLSCEQNLNHDAMYWYRQDPGQGLRLIYYSQIVNDFQKGDIAEGYSVSREKKESFPLTVTSAQKNPTAFYLCASRSLAAETQYFGPGTRLLVL.

The chain joins TRBV6-6 to TRBJ1-2; no definite D call. Germline values: CDR1 MNHNY, CDR2 SVGAGI (reference sequence). The germline V and J ends were trimmed by 0 bases and 4 bases, with 15 bases remaining between them. The CDR3 is 16 amino acids. The CDR3 DNA sequence: TGTGCCAGCAGTTACTCGATCCAGGATCCCTTCTATGGCTACACCTTC. It specifies CASSYSIQDPFYGYTF.

The chain combines TRBV7-6 with TRBJ2-7; D not resolved. Germline V lookup: CDR1 SGHVS, CDR2 FNYEAQ. V was trimmed by 1 base and J by 5 bases, leaving 3 bases between them. This CDR3 has 11 amino acids. CDR3 protein: CASSLGDEQYF. The CDR3 DNA is TGTGCCAGCAGCTTAGGCGACGAGCAGTACTTC.

This clone was seen only once. The chain uses TRBV5-4 and TRBJ2-2; weak D call: TRBD1 (6 bases). Trimming cost V 4 bases and J 1 base, with 11 bases left between them. Germline-derived CDR1 and CDR2 are SGHNT and YYREEE (reference sequence). The CDR3 is made up of 15 amino acids. The CDR3 nucleotides are TGTGCCAGCAGCCCACAGGGTAGGAACACCGGGGAGCTGTTTTTT. Translated: CASSPQGRNTGELFF.

This rearrangement joins TRBV5-4 to TRBJ2-1; 12 positions agree with TRBD2. The CDR3 is 17 residues long. V dropped 3 bases and J dropped 0; count of bases not matched to a gene: 4. Germline lookup yields CDR1 SGHNT and CDR2 YYREEE (reference sequence). The CDR3 DNA reads TGTGCCAGCAGCTACGGACTAGCGGGGAGCTCCTACAATGAGCAGTTCTTC. This sequence encodes CASSYGLAGSSYNEQFF.

The chain combines TRBV12-5 with TRBJ2-3; unclear D gene. Germline CDR1 reads LGHNT; CDR2 reads FRNRAP. There are 22 residues in the CDR3. V was pared by 2 bases and J by 1 base, with 31 bases between. CDR3 sequence: CASGLISSRHDAASDRTDTQYF. DNA of the CDR3: TGTGCTAGTGGTTTGATATCGTCCCGCCACGACGCGGCCTCCGATCGCACAGATACGCAGTATTTT.

J is TRBJ1-5 and V is TRBV30, with TRBD1 matching 7 bases. V shed 0 bases, J shed 2 bases, and the junction held 4 bases outside the gene matches. The CDR3 consists of 15 residues. In germline, CDR1 is GTSNPN, CDR2 SVGIG (reference sequence). In nucleotides, the CDR3 is TGTGCCTGGAGTGTAACAGGGGCGGGCAATCAGCCCCAGCATTTT. It encodes CAWSVTGAGNQPQHF.